The 31 T cell receptor beta chains listed next were all sequenced from one sample in a study of T cells in Graves' hyperthyroidism and ophthalmopathy. It was RNA transcripts that yielded the amplified TCR beta CDR3 regions. HTBI primers drove first-round RT-PCR of the TCR CDR3. TCRdb independently ran MiXCR on the multiplex PCR reads; one entry per CDR3 protein. This sample has 500,000 or so distinct CDR3 sequences; more than 15% occur once, and the top ten carry around 28%. The sample consisted of blood. These receptors came from a woman aged 30 to 39 with Graves' ophthalmopathy.

This clonotype was observed at least ten times. The chain couples TRBV30 to TRBJ1-2; 8 nucleotides match TRBD1. J was trimmed by 5 bases and V by 3 bases; bases with no gene match: 8. This CDR3 spans 14 amino acids. Germline V gives CDR1 GTSNPN, CDR2 SVGIG (reference sequence). Here the CDR3 DNA reads TGTGCCTGGAGAGCGCTCGGGACAGGATATGGCTACACCTTC. It encodes CAWRALGTGYGYTF.

V and J are TRBV15 and TRBJ1-1; D uncertain. The CDR3 is 14 amino acids. Germline CDR1 and CDR2: LNHNV and YYDKDF (reference sequence). V was shortened by 0 bases and J by 0 bases, with 5 bases between the two germline ends. The CDR3 DNA reads TGTGCCACCAGCAGAGAGAGGTTGAACACTGAAGCTTTCTTT. Amino acid sequence: CATSRERLNTEAFF.

In its sample, this clonotype was seen a few times. V gene TRBV18 combines with J gene TRBJ2-2; D gene uncertain. Per germline, CDR1 KGHSH and CDR2 LQKENI. The ends were cut back, 5 bases at V and 7 bases at J, with 11 bases in the middle. The CDR3 contains 13 residues. CDR3 residues: CASSEKRLGELFF. DNA of the CDR3: TGTGCCAGCTCAGAAAAGCGTCTCGGGGAGCTGTTTTTT.

This clonotype was picked up one time. This sequence joins TRBV6-1 and TRBJ1-1, with D hard to call. The germline CDR1 and CDR2 sequences are MNHNS and SASEGT. The CDR3 has 12 amino acids. The germline V and J ends were trimmed by 9 bases and 4 bases, with 12 bases remaining between them. In nucleotides, the CDR3 is TGTGCCAGTAAACCGGGTGCCACTGAAGCTTTCTTT. Translation gives CASKPGATEAFF.

This sequence joins TRBV6-1 and TRBJ2-1; 9 nucleotides match TRBD1. Germline V lookup: CDR1 MNHNS, CDR2 SASEGT. The CDR3 spans 16 residues. J lost 2 bases, V lost 5 bases, and 7 bases had no gene match. Here the CDR3 reads CASSTLGTGTYNEQFF. The DNA for the CDR3 is TGTGCCAGCAGTACTCTCGGGACAGGGACCTACAATGAGCAGTTCTTC.

The table lists this clonotype with many counts. The J gene is TRBJ1-1, the V gene TRBV20-1, with D possibly being TRBD1 (5 bases). The V end was cut by 6 bases, the J end by 6 bases, with 14 bases between. Germline assignment: CDR1 DFQATT and CDR2 SNEGSKA (reference sequence). This CDR3 is built from 12 residues. CDR3: CSANQGVAEAFF. CDR3 sequence (DNA): TGCAGTGCCAATCAGGGAGTCGCTGAAGCTTTCTTT.

This clonotype was seen at least ten times. The chain carries TRBV3-1 and TRBJ2-7; D tentatively fits TRBD1 or TRBD2 (6 bases each). The CDR3 is 16 residues long. Deletions cut 0 bases from V and 6 bases from J, with 18 bases between. Germline V CDR1 and CDR2: LGHDT, YNNKEL (reference sequence). In nucleotides, the CDR3 is TGTGCCAGCAGCCAAGATGGGGGGCGACTCGGGGTCGAGCAGTACTTC. The encoded protein is CASSQDGGRLGVEQYF.

The chain joins TRBV19 to TRBJ2-3, with 8 positions matching TRBD1. The CDR3 sequence is 15 residues long. Losses at the gene ends were 6 bases for V and 2 bases for J; bases not matched to a gene: 7. CDR1 is LNHDA, CDR2 SQIVND, per germline (reference sequence). The CDR3, as DNA: TGTGCCAGTAGGCAGGGGGCCGGTCTCACAGATACGCAGTATTTT. Amino acid sequence: CASRQGAGLTDTQYF.

This clonotype was recorded a few times. The chain carries TRBV12-5 and TRBJ2-2; 10 bases are a match to TRBD2. After removal of 6 bases from V and 0 bases from J, the junction contained 7 bases not matched to a gene. From germline, CDR1 is LGHNT and CDR2 FRNRAP. The CDR3 is 17 amino acids. This chain's CDR3 is CASGYVSGRTNTGELFF. The DNA for the CDR3 is TGTGCTAGTGGCTACGTTAGCGGGAGGACGAACACCGGGGAGCTGTTTTTT.

This chain connects TRBV4-1 to TRBJ2-3, with 9 bases that match TRBD2. The CDR3 sequence is 17 residues long. From germline, CDR1 is MGHRA and CDR2 YSYEKL. The ends lost 1 base at V and 2 bases at J; junction bases unmatched: 7. Here the CDR3 DNA reads TGCGCCAGCAGCCAAGGCGGGGGGGCCATTTTCACAGATACGCAGTATTTT. Protein sequence: CASSQGGGAIFTDTQYF.

The rearrangement joins TRBV20-1 to TRBJ2-6, with D perhaps TRBD2 (6 bases). CDR3 length: 19 residues. Germline lookup yields CDR1 DFQATT and CDR2 SNEGSKA (reference sequence). Trimming stripped 0 bases from V and 0 bases from J, with 18 bases between. CDR3 sequence: CSARDLGAGLNSGANVLTF. The CDR3 DNA reads as TGCAGTGCTAGAGATCTTGGGGCGGGGCTCAACTCTGGGGCCAACGTCCTGACTTTC.

With respect to this clonotype: A much bigger clone sits one base away, suggesting this may be a read error. DNA of the CDR3: TGTGCCAGCAGTGATCGAAGTCCCGGGACTAGCTACAATGAGCAGTTCTTC. It encodes CASSDRSPGTSYNEQFF. The chain employs TRBV27 and TRBJ2-1; 8 bases match TRBD2. Germline CDR1 and CDR2: MNHEY and SMNVEV (reference sequence). The CDR3 consists of 17 residues. J was trimmed by 3 bases and V by 5 bases; bases with no gene match: 12.

This clonotype has at least ten counts. The V gene is TRBV7-8, the J gene TRBJ2-2, with D possibly matching TRBD2 (5 bases). The V gene's germline CDR1 is SGHVS and CDR2 FQNEAQ. V lost 9 bases and J lost 0, with 8 bases in between. There are 13 residues in the CDR3. Here the CDR3 reads CARTTTNTGELFF. The CDR3 DNA is TGTGCCAGGACGACTACGAACACCGGGGAGCTGTTTTTT.

This clonotype came up once. The chain links TRBV5-1 to TRBJ2-7; 8 nucleotides align to TRBD1. The CDR3 consists of 14 residues. Germline loops: CDR1 SGHRS, CDR2 YFSETQ. V lost 3 bases and J lost 5; bases outside the gene matches: 7. The CDR3 DNA is TGCGCCAGCAGCTCCGGGACAGGATGGAACGAGCAGTACTTC. This translates into CASSSGTGWNEQYF.

The chain is built from TRBV7-9 and TRBJ2-7, with 8 bases that match TRBD1. The germline gives CDR1 SEHNR, CDR2 FQNEAQ (reference sequence). V lost 5 bases, J lost 2 bases, and 11 bases stayed unmatched. The CDR3 covers 16 residues. The CDR3 here is CASSTEDRADPYEQYF. The CDR3 DNA sequence: TGTGCCAGCAGCACCGAGGACAGGGCGGATCCCTACGAGCAGTACTTC.

Concerning this clonotype itself: Since a much larger clone is just one base distant, this may be a read error. The rearrangement uses TRBV7-9 and TRBJ1-4, with D unresolved. There are 14 residues in the CDR3. CDR1 is SEHNR, CDR2 FQNEAQ, per germline (reference sequence). The CDR3 loop reads CASSLMVSNEKLSF. The CDR3 coding sequence is TGTGCCAGCAGCTTAATGGTGTCAAATGAAAAACTGTCTTTT.

The rearrangement uses TRBV9 and TRBJ1-2, with a possible D match to TRBD1 (5 bases). The CDR3 spans 15 residues. V was pared by 4 bases and J by 4 bases, with 17 bases between. Per the germline V gene, CDR1 is SGDLS and CDR2 is YYNGEE. The CDR3 reads CASSLPGRGGYGYTF. The DNA for the CDR3 is TGTGCCAGCAGCCTCCCGGGGAGGGGCGGCTATGGCTACACCTTC.

The chain employs TRBV14 and TRBJ2-3; possible D gene TRBD2, 6 bases. Per the germline V gene, CDR1 is SGHDN and CDR2 is FVKESK. The CDR3 contains 15 residues. Trimming took 1 base from V and 0 from J, leaving 8 bases between them. The CDR3 coding sequence is TGTGCCAGCAGCCAAGCCGCGGGAAGCACAGATACGCAGTATTTT. Its translation: CASSQAAGSTDTQYF. The full variable domain, its missing parts supplied by reference TRBV14 and TRBJ2-3, is EAGVTQFPSHSVIEKGQTVTLRCDPISGHDNLYWYRRVMGKEIKFLLHFVKESKQDESGMPNNRFLAERTGGTYSTLKVQPAELEDSGVYFCASSQAAGSTDTQYFGPGTRLTVL.

This clonotype was counted a single time. The chain couples TRBV19 to TRBJ2-1; 11 nucleotides agree with TRBD2. From germline, CDR1 is LNHDA and CDR2 SQIVND (reference sequence). The junction had 7 bases not matched to a gene; V was cut back by 5 bases and J by 4 bases. The CDR3 runs to 16 residues. CDR3 sequence reads: CASSAGTSGPYNEQFF. The CDR3 DNA sequence: TGTGCCAGTAGTGCCGGGACTAGCGGACCTTACAATGAGCAGTTCTTC.

V is TRBV18 and J is TRBJ1-2, with a weak D call TRBD1 (5 bases). CDR3 size: 13 residues. Trimming left V 3 bases short and J 8 bases short, with 13 bases between. From germline, CDR1 is KGHSH and CDR2 LQKENI. The CDR3 DNA sequence: TGTGCCAGCTCACCTTCCGGGACGGCAGGCTACACCTTC. It encodes CASSPSGTAGYTF.

At least ten counts were recorded for this clonotype. The rearrangement joins TRBV20-1 to TRBJ2-7, with D tentatively TRBD1 (5 bases). Looked up from germline, CDR1 is DFQATT and CDR2 is SNEGSKA (reference sequence). This CDR3 contains 12 residues. V shed 3 bases and J shed 6 bases, with 12 bases lying between them. Written as DNA, the CDR3 is TGCAGTGCTAGGGTGACAGTCACCGAGCAGTACTTC. This sequence encodes CSARVTVTEQYF.

This clonotype was seen at least ten times. The gene calls are TRBV28 and TRBJ2-2; 7 bases align to TRBD1. CDR3 size: 17 residues. Trimming removed 3 bases from V and 2 bases from J; junction bases left unmatched: 9. Looked up from germline, CDR1 is MDHEN and CDR2 is SYDVKM. CDR3: CASSLWIGQENTGELFF. The CDR3 nucleotides are TGTGCCAGCAGTTTGTGGATAGGACAGGAAAACACCGGGGAGCTGTTTTTT.

There are many counts of this clonotype. The rearrangement links TRBV5-1 to TRBJ2-7, with TRBD1 identical over 7 bases. CDR1 is SGHRS and CDR2 is YFSETQ in the germline V gene. J was trimmed by 1 base and V by 4 bases; bases with no gene match: 5. CDR3 length: 14 amino acids. The CDR3 DNA is TGCGCCAGCAGCAGGGGGACAGAATCCTACGAGCAGTACTTC. Encoded protein: CASSRGTESYEQYF.

V is TRBV6-1 and J is TRBJ1-2; D ambiguous. Trimming removed 6 bases at V and 2 bases at J, with 10 bases between. Germline V lookup: CDR1 MNHNS, CDR2 SASEGT. CDR3 length equals 13 residues. CDR3 nucleotides: TGTGCCAGCAGCCAAGGGAAAAACTATGGCTACACCTTC. Its translation: CASSQGKNYGYTF.

This clonotype was counted many times. The CDR3: CASSPWDGENSPLHF. The CDR3 coding sequence is TGTGCCAGCAGCCCGTGGGACGGCGAAAATTCACCCCTCCACTTT. The V and J genes are TRBV12-3 or TRBV12-4 and TRBJ1-6; D possibly corresponds to TRBD1 (5 bases). V was trimmed by 6 bases and J by 7 bases, leaving 16 bases between them. The CDR3 contains 15 residues.

This clonotype was counted between two and nine times. V and J are TRBV9 and TRBJ2-7; TRBD2 matches 8 bases. The germline CDR1 and CDR2 sequences are SGDLS and YYNGEE. V shed 0 bases and J 7 bases; nucleotides not matched to a gene: 9. This CDR3 has 15 amino acids. The CDR3 DNA reads TGTGCCAGCAGCGTAGGGGGGACTAGGTCGGGGGAGCAGTACTTC. Translated: CASSVGGTRSGEQYF.

Ten or more counts support this clonotype. The chain is built from TRBV20-1 and TRBJ2-3, with 9 bases matching TRBD1. Germline V gene lookup returns CDR1 DFQATT and CDR2 SNEGSKA (reference sequence). Germline trimming cut 4 bases from V and 1 base from J; bases unmatched to any gene: 6. This CDR3 spans 15 amino acids. CDR3 sequence: CSANYRDRGTDTQYF. Here the CDR3 DNA reads TGCAGTGCTAACTACCGGGACAGGGGCACAGATACGCAGTATTTT.

In its sample, this clonotype was seen many times. CDR3 nucleotides: TGTGCCAGCTGGAGGGTGGGAGATACGCAGTATTTT. Translating it yields CASWRVGDTQYF. This chain joins TRBV28 and TRBJ2-3; TRBD2 is a possible D gene (6 bases). The CDR3 contains 12 residues. V was shortened by 8 bases and J by 5 bases, with 11 bases between the two germline ends. The germline V gene encodes CDR1 MDHEN and CDR2 SYDVKM.

This clonotype showed up many times. V is TRBV7-2 and J is TRBJ1-5; D gene uncertain. The germline V and J ends were trimmed by 6 bases and 5 bases, with 14 bases remaining between them. The CDR3 is 14 residues long. Per the germline V gene, CDR1 is SGHTA and CDR2 is FQGNSA. The CDR3 is CASSFSGSDQPQHF. The CDR3 DNA follows: TGTGCCAGCAGTTTTTCGGGGTCTGATCAGCCCCAGCATTTT.

The chain combines TRBV4-3 with TRBJ2-7; TRBD2 might be the D (5 bases). Germline CDR1 is LGHNA and CDR2 is YSLEER. The CDR3 length is 15 residues. Trimming took off 3 bases at V and 2 bases at J, with 14 bases between the two ends. The CDR3 protein is CASSHSSQNAYEQYF. DNA of the CDR3: TGCGCCAGCAGCCATTCTAGCCAAAATGCCTACGAGCAGTACTTC.

This clonotype was detected many times. The chain carries TRBV20-1 and TRBJ1-1, with a weak D call TRBD1 (6 bases). Germline lookup yields CDR1 DFQATT and CDR2 SNEGSKA (reference sequence). This CDR3 has 12 amino acids. Trimming took off 5 bases at V and 5 bases at J, with 12 bases between the two ends. The DNA of the CDR3 is TGCAGTGCTGAACAGGGATGGACTGAAGCTTTCTTT. This encodes CSAEQGWTEAFF.